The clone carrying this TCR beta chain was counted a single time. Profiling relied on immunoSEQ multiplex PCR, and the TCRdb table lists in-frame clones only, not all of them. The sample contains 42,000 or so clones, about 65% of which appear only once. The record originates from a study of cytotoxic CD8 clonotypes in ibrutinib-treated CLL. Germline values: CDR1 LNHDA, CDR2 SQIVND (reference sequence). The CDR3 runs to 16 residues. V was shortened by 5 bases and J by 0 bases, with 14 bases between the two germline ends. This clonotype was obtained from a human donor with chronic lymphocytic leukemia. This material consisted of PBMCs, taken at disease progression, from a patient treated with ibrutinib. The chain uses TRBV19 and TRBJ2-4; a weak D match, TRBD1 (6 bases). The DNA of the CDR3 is TGTGCCAGTAGTCTGGGACACAACCTAGCCAAAAACATTCAGTACTTC. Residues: CASSLGHNLAKNIQYF.